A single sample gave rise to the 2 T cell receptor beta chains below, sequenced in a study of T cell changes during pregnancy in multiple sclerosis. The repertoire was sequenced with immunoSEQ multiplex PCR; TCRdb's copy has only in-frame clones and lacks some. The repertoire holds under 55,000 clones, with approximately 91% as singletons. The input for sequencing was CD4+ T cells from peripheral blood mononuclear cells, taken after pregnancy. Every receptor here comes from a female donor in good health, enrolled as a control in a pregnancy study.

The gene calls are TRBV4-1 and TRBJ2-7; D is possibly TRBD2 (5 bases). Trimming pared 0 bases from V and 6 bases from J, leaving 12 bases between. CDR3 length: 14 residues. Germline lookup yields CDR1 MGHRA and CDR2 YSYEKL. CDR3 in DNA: TGCGCCAGCAGCCAAGATTACGGGGTCTCCGAGCAGTACTTC. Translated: CASSQDYGVSEQYF.

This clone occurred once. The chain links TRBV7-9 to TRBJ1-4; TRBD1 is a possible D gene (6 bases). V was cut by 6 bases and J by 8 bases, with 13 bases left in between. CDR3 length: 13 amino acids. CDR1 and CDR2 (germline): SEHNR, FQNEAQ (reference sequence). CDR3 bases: TGTGCCAGCAGTAAGTCAGGGGAAGAAAAACTGTTTTTT. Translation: CASSKSGEEKLFF.